These T cell receptor beta chains were read from a single sample in a study of OX40 agonist ivuxolimab in advanced cancers. Using immunoSEQ multiplex PCR, the repertoire was profiled, and TCRdb retains in-frame clones only, with some absent. Among fewer than 100,000 clones listed, 87% were seen once. The sample was CD4+ or CD8+ T cells sorted from blood, taken in a trial of the OX40 agonist ivuxolimab. The receptors stem from an adult with an advanced solid tumor such as melanoma, head and neck, liver or kidney cancer. Both conserved end residues are part of each CDR3. D genes are given only for firm matches. Size tells how often a clone was seen (once, few, many) or the class of an expanded clone, and some rows leave it out.

d_gene: -
abundance: -
v_gene: TRBV5-6
j_gene: TRBJ2-3
CDR3nt: TGTGCCAGCAGCTTGTTTAGGGCCACAGATACGCAGTATTTT
CDR3aa: CASSLFRATDTQYF

d_gene: -
abundance: -
v_gene: TRBV9
j_gene: TRBJ1-3
CDR3nt: TGTGCCAGCAGCGTAGCCGGACGGGTCTCTGGAAACACCATATATTTT
CDR3aa: CASSVAGRVSGNTIYF

d_gene: TRBD1
abundance: many
v_gene: TRBV11-2
j_gene: TRBJ2-7
CDR3nt: TGTGCCAGCAGAGAGACAGGGGAGGACGAGCAGTACTTC
CDR3aa: CASRETGEDEQYF

d_gene: -
abundance: -
v_gene: TRBV5-1
j_gene: TRBJ2-2
CDR3nt: TGCGCCAGCAGCTTATCTGTCGCGAACACCGGGGAGCTGTTTTTT
CDR3aa: CASSLSVANTGELFF

d_gene: -
abundance: -
v_gene: TRBV6-5
j_gene: TRBJ2-5
CDR3nt: TGTGCCAGCAGTTACAATCTGGAAATGAACCAAGAGACCCAGTACTTC
CDR3aa: CASSYNLEMNQETQYF

d_gene: -
abundance: -
v_gene: TRBV6-5
j_gene: TRBJ1-2
CDR3nt: TGTGCCAGCAGTGTGCGGAGGACGGTGGACTATGGCTACACCTTC
CDR3aa: CASSVRRTVDYGYTF

d_gene: -
abundance: -
v_gene: TRBV2
j_gene: TRBJ1-5
CDR3nt: TGTGCCAGCAGTGTCCAGCTTAATCAGCCCCAGCATTTT
CDR3aa: CASSVQLNQPQHF

d_gene: -
abundance: -
v_gene: TRBV5-1
j_gene: TRBJ1-1
CDR3nt: TGCGCCAGCAGCCCGAGTGCCCAGGGTGGGGAAGCTTTCTTT
CDR3aa: CASSPSAQGGEAFF

d_gene: -
abundance: -
v_gene: TRBV19
j_gene: TRBJ1-5
CDR3nt: TGTGCCAGTATGCCAGGGGCTCTACGCAGTCAGCCCCAGCATTTT
CDR3aa: CASMPGALRSQPQHF

d_gene: -
abundance: once
v_gene: TRBV5-1
j_gene: TRBJ2-5
CDR3nt: TGCGCCAGCAGCGCGGGCGGGGAAGAGACCCAGTACTTC
CDR3aa: CASSAGGEETQYF

d_gene: -
abundance: once
v_gene: TRBV29-1
j_gene: TRBJ2-5
CDR3nt: TGCAGCGCAGTGGGGGACACTGGGGCGGAGACCCAGTACTTC
CDR3aa: CSAVGDTGAETQYF

d_gene: -
abundance: -
v_gene: TRBV11-2
j_gene: TRBJ2-7
CDR3nt: TGTGCCAGCAGCTTAGTTGGAGGGCCCAACTACGAGCAGTACTTC
CDR3aa: CASSLVGGPNYEQYF

d_gene: -
abundance: -
v_gene: TRBV5-4
j_gene: TRBJ2-1
CDR3nt: TGTGCCAGCACCTTTTCTGTGTCCAATTCCTACAATGAGCAGTTCTTC
CDR3aa: CASTFSVSNSYNEQFF

d_gene: -
abundance: -
v_gene: TRBV6-6
j_gene: TRBJ1-4
CDR3nt: TGTGCCAGCATCGGGACGGGAGGCGAAAAACTGTTTTTT
CDR3aa: CASIGTGGEKLFF

d_gene: -
abundance: -
v_gene: TRBV28
j_gene: TRBJ2-5
CDR3nt: TGTGCCAGCAAACAGGGGGGGGAGACCCAGTACTTC
CDR3aa: CASKQGGETQYF

d_gene: -
abundance: -
v_gene: TRBV28
j_gene: TRBJ2-3
CDR3nt: TGTGCCAGCAGCCCACCGAAGCCAGGCACAGATACGCAGTATTTT
CDR3aa: CASSPPKPGTDTQYF

d_gene: -
abundance: -
v_gene: TRBV7-3
j_gene: TRBJ2-1
CDR3nt: TGTGCCAGCAGCTCCCCCACCTACAATGAGCAGTTCTTC
CDR3aa: CASSSPTYNEQFF

d_gene: -
abundance: once
v_gene: TRBV14
j_gene: TRBJ2-4
CDR3nt: TGTGCCAGCAGCCCGGTTAGACGTGGCATTCAGTACTTC
CDR3aa: CASSPVRRGIQYF

d_gene: TRBD1
abundance: once
v_gene: TRBV5-4
j_gene: TRBJ1-2
CDR3nt: TGTGCCAGCAGCTTGGCCGCGGGGACAGGGGTTCATGGCTACACCTTC
CDR3aa: CASSLAAGTGVHGYTF

d_gene: -
abundance: -
v_gene: TRBV9
j_gene: TRBJ2-5
CDR3nt: TGTGCCAGCAGCGTAGGTCCTAGTGTTTTAGAGACCCAGTACTTC
CDR3aa: CASSVGPSVLETQYF

d_gene: -
abundance: -
v_gene: TRBV11-2
j_gene: TRBJ1-5
CDR3nt: TGTGCCAGCAGCTCCGACATTGATCAGCCCCAGCATTTT
CDR3aa: CASSSDIDQPQHF

d_gene: -
abundance: -
v_gene: TRBV9
j_gene: TRBJ1-4
CDR3nt: TGTGCCAGCAGCGTAACCCCCATAATGCGGGCTAATGAAAAACTGTTTTTT
CDR3aa: CASSVTPIMRANEKLFF

d_gene: -
abundance: -
v_gene: TRBV2
j_gene: TRBJ2-2
CDR3nt: TGTGCCAGCAGAGGACTGAATAGCGCCGGGGAGCTGTTTTTT
CDR3aa: CASRGLNSAGELFF

d_gene: -
abundance: -
v_gene: TRBV6-5
j_gene: TRBJ2-7
CDR3nt: TGTGCCAGCAGACGCACTCAATCCTACGAGCAGTACTTC
CDR3aa: CASRRTQSYEQYF

d_gene: -
abundance: -
v_gene: TRBV12-5
j_gene: TRBJ2-7
CDR3nt: TGTGCTAGTGGTTTGTACACCGGCGGAGCTGGCTACGAGCAGTACTTC
CDR3aa: CASGLYTGGAGYEQYF

d_gene: TRBD2
abundance: -
v_gene: TRBV12-5
j_gene: TRBJ2-2
CDR3nt: TGTGCTAGTGGTTTGGTATGGCGTCGGGGGGACCTCAACACCGGGGAGCTGTTTTTT
CDR3aa: CASGLVWRRGDLNTGELFF

d_gene: -
abundance: -
v_gene: TRBV11-2
j_gene: TRBJ1-2
CDR3nt: TGTGCCAGCAGCTTAGTTCGGCGTGGCGGCTACACCTTC
CDR3aa: CASSLVRRGGYTF

d_gene: -
abundance: -
v_gene: TRBV9
j_gene: TRBJ1-3
CDR3nt: TGTGCCAGCAGCGTAGCTGTAGGAGGGAGCGGCTCTGGAAACACCATATATTTT
CDR3aa: CASSVAVGGSGSGNTIYF

d_gene: TRBD1
abundance: -
v_gene: TRBV11-2
j_gene: TRBJ2-7
CDR3nt: TGTGCCAGCGGCCCCGGACAGGGGTCGGGGCAGTACTTC
CDR3aa: CASGPGQGSGQYF

d_gene: -
abundance: -
v_gene: TRBV27
j_gene: TRBJ1-2
CDR3nt: TGTGCCAGCAGTCCCTGGGGCGAACAGACCAACTATGGCTACACCTTC
CDR3aa: CASSPWGEQTNYGYTF

d_gene: TRBD1
abundance: once
v_gene: TRBV7-9
j_gene: TRBJ2-2
CDR3nt: TGTGCCAGCAGCTCCTACACAGGGGGGAACACCGGGGAGCTGTTTTTT
CDR3aa: CASSSYTGGNTGELFF

d_gene: -
abundance: once
v_gene: TRBV5-1
j_gene: TRBJ2-5
CDR3nt: TGCGCCAGCAGCGGCGGACCACAAGAGACCCAGTACTTC
CDR3aa: CASSGGPQETQYF

d_gene: -
abundance: -
v_gene: TRBV7-8
j_gene: TRBJ1-5
CDR3nt: TGTGCCAGCAGTCAAAACCAGGGCCTGGGTCAGCCCCAGCATTTT
CDR3aa: CASSQNQGLGQPQHF

d_gene: -
abundance: -
v_gene: TRBV5-4
j_gene: TRBJ2-3
CDR3nt: TGTGCCAGCAGCGCGGGGCAGTGGGGGGGCATTGATACGCAGTATTTT
CDR3aa: CASSAGQWGGIDTQYF

d_gene: -
abundance: -
v_gene: TRBV7-2
j_gene: TRBJ1-2
CDR3nt: TGTGCCAGCAGCGACAGCGGGGGCTATGGCTACACCTTC
CDR3aa: CASSDSGGYGYTF

d_gene: TRBD2
abundance: once
v_gene: TRBV6-6
j_gene: TRBJ2-7
CDR3nt: TGTGCCAGCAGCCCCGGGGGACTAGTCCACTACGAGCAGTACTTC
CDR3aa: CASSPGGLVHYEQYF

d_gene: TRBD1
abundance: -
v_gene: TRBV18
j_gene: TRBJ1-1
CDR3nt: TGTGCCAGCTCACCCTTAGACAGGGGGAACGGTGAAGCTTTCTTT
CDR3aa: CASSPLDRGNGEAFF

d_gene: TRBD1
abundance: -
v_gene: TRBV6-5
j_gene: TRBJ1-6
CDR3nt: TGTGCCAGCAGGCCGGGACAGGGATCCTCACCCCTCCACTTT
CDR3aa: CASRPGQGSSPLHF

d_gene: -
abundance: -
v_gene: TRBV10-1
j_gene: TRBJ1-1
CDR3nt: TGCGCCAGCAGTGACAGGCGGAGGAACACTGAAGCTTTCTTT
CDR3aa: CASSDRRRNTEAFF

d_gene: -
abundance: -
v_gene: TRBV13
j_gene: TRBJ1-1
CDR3nt: TGTGCCAGCAGTACCCCTAGGCGGGGCACTATTGTGAACACTGAAGCTTTCTTT
CDR3aa: CASSTPRRGTIVNTEAFF

d_gene: -
abundance: -
v_gene: TRBV5-1
j_gene: TRBJ2-2
CDR3nt: TGCGCCAGCAGCTGGGCGGGACACCTGAACACCGGGGAGCTGTTTTTT
CDR3aa: CASSWAGHLNTGELFF

d_gene: TRBD1
abundance: -
v_gene: TRBV19
j_gene: TRBJ1-5
CDR3nt: TGTGCCAGTAGTAGAGGACAGGGGGCCTATAGCAATCAGCCCCAGCATTTT
CDR3aa: CASSRGQGAYSNQPQHF

d_gene: -
abundance: -
v_gene: TRBV7-9
j_gene: TRBJ1-1
CDR3nt: TGTGCCAGCAGCCCATCGACACCGGGGGTAGCTTTCTTT
CDR3aa: CASSPSTPGVAFF

d_gene: TRBD1
abundance: -
v_gene: TRBV5-1
j_gene: TRBJ2-7
CDR3nt: TGCGCCAGCACCTTACAGGGGTCCTCCTACGAGCAGTACTTC
CDR3aa: CASTLQGSSYEQYF